A selection of T cell receptor beta chains follows, all from one sample in a study of beta chain features in type 1 diabetes. Sequencing was performed with immunoSEQ multiplex PCR; in TCRdb, only in-frame clones are kept and a portion is missing. The profile shows about 650,000 clones, under 15% of them singletons. Sequences were obtained from naive CD4+ T cells from blood. The receptor source for this set is a young man with type 1 diabetes. The CDR3 runs from the conserved cysteine through the conserved F or W. D genes are given only for firm matches. Rows give clone size only sometimes, using once, few, many, or a class for an expanded clone.

V gene	J gene	CDR3 length	clone size	D gene	CDR3 DNA	CDR3 protein
TRBV2	TRBJ2-2	12	few	NA	TGTGCCAGCAAATCGAACACCGGGGAGCTGTTTTTT	CASKSNTGELFF
TRBV6-6	TRBJ1-5	11	NA	NA	TGTGCCAGCAGTAGCCCTGGGCCCCAGCATTTT	CASSSPGPQHF
TRBV30	TRBJ1-5	15	NA	TRBD1	TGTGCCTGGAGTGTATCGGGACAGGGCAATCAGCCCCAGCATTTT	CAWSVSGQGNQPQHF
TRBV19	TRBJ2-3	14	NA	TRBD2	TGTGCCAGTAGAACTAGCGGGGGCACAGATACGCAGTATTTT	CASRTSGGTDTQYF
TRBV7-8	TRBJ2-7	17	NA	TRBD1	TGTGCCAGCAGCTTAGTGCCCCCACAGGGGCAAGGCTACGAGCAGTACTTC	CASSLVPPQGQGYEQYF
TRBV30	TRBJ1-4	13	NA	NA	TGTGCCTGGAGTGTTGGGGGAAGTGAAAAACTGTTTTTT	CAWSVGGSEKLFF
TRBV12-5	TRBJ2-2	17	many	NA	TGTGCTAGTGGTTTGGGTCCCGGGACGGGAAACACCGGGGAGCTGTTTTTT	CASGLGPGTGNTGELFF
TRBV5-1	TRBJ2-3	17	NA	TRBD1	TGCGCCAGCAGCTTTTGGCAGGGGGCGGATGCTACAGATACGCAGTATTTT	CASSFWQGADATDTQYF
TRBV10-1	TRBJ2-5	14	NA	TRBD1	TGCGCCAGCACACCGGGACAGAAACAAGAGACCCAGTACTTC	CASTPGQKQETQYF
TRBV7-9	TRBJ2-3	11	NA	NA	TGTGCCAGCAGCATCACAGATACGCAGTATTTT	CASSITDTQYF
TRBV29-1	TRBJ2-1	12	NA	NA	TGCAGCGTTGGACAGGGGAGGGTCGAGCAGTTCTTC	CSVGQGRVEQFF
TRBV6-5	TRBJ2-7	15	NA	TRBD1	TGTGCCAGCACAACCCTCGGGACAGGGACCTACGAGCAGTACTTC	CASTTLGTGTYEQYF
TRBV2	TRBJ1-2	11	few	NA	TGTGCCAGCGGACTGCTATTCGACTACACCTTC	CASGLLFDYTF
TRBV10-3	TRBJ2-3	14	NA	TRBD1	TGTGCCATCAGGGAGGACAGGAAGGGGGATACGCAGTATTTT	CAIREDRKGDTQYF
TRBV25-1	TRBJ1-1	12	NA	NA	TGTGCCACCGAGGGGAGTTACACTGAAGCTTTCTTT	CATEGSYTEAFF
TRBV6-5	TRBJ1-2	13	few	NA	TGTGCCAGCAGTGCCACCGGGACCCCTGGCTACACCTTC	CASSATGTPGYTF
TRBV7-2	TRBJ2-3	14	few	NA	TGTGCCAGCAGCTTAGCGGCGTACACAGATACGCAGTATTTT	CASSLAAYTDTQYF
TRBV2	TRBJ1-1	13	few	NA	TGTGCCAGCAGTGAAGAGGGGCTCACTGAAGCTTTCTTT	CASSEEGLTEAFF
TRBV4-3	TRBJ1-2	13	few	NA	TGCGCCAGCAGCCAAGGGCGGAACTATGGCTACACCTTC	CASSQGRNYGYTF
TRBV28	TRBJ2-2	16	NA	NA	TGTGCCAGCAGTTTATCCAGGTCCCCTAACACCGGGGAGCTGTTTTTT	CASSLSRSPNTGELFF
TRBV7-3	TRBJ1-1	16	NA	NA	TGTGCCAGCAGCTTCGGTGAGGCGCGAGGGAACACTGAAGCTTTCTTT	CASSFGEARGNTEAFF
TRBV10-3	TRBJ1-1	16	few	NA	TGTGCCATCAGTGATAATCCCCTCGGGACCCCCACTAAAGCTTTCTTT	CAISDNPLGTPTKAFF
TRBV28	TRBJ1-5	18	NA	NA	TGTGCCAGCAGTTTGATGGCCCCACGAGGAAGGAGCAATCAGCCCCAGCATTTT	CASSLMAPRGRSNQPQHF
TRBV6-5	TRBJ2-7	13	few	TRBD1	TGTGCCAGCAGTTACTTGGGACAGGGTGTCCAGTACTTC	CASSYLGQGVQYF
TRBV19	TRBJ2-1	16	NA	TRBD1	TGTGCCAGTAGTATTTCCAAAAGACAGGGTAACAATGAGCAGTTCTTC	CASSISKRQGNNEQFF
TRBV2	TRBJ1-4	12	few	NA	TGTGCCAGCAGTGACCAGGGGGAAAAACTGTTTTTT	CASSDQGEKLFF
TRBV29-1	TRBJ1-2	10	NA	NA	TGCAGCGTGGACCTTCATGGCTACACCTTC	CSVDLHGYTF
TRBV7-2	TRBJ1-5	16	NA	TRBD1	TGTGCCAGCAGCTTTTCAGGGACAGCGGGGCTCCAGCCCCAGCATTTT	CASSFSGTAGLQPQHF
TRBV5-1	TRBJ2-5	14	NA	NA	TGCGCCAGCAGCTCAGGACGGTTGCAAGAGACCCAGTACTTC	CASSSGRLQETQYF
TRBV6-5	TRBJ1-1	14	NA	NA	TGTGCCAGCAGTTACGGCAACCTGAACACTGAAGCTTTCTTT	CASSYGNLNTEAFF
TRBV27	TRBJ1-5	14	few	NA	TGTGCCAGCAGTTCTGCCGGGTACCGTCAGCCCCAGCATTTT	CASSSAGYRQPQHF
TRBV28	TRBJ1-4	14	NA	NA	TGTGCCAGCAGTTTCGTAGGGCAGAATGAAAAACTGTTTTTT	CASSFVGQNEKLFF
TRBV6-5	TRBJ2-1	12	NA	NA	TGTGCCAGCATGGAGCCCTACAGGGAGCAGTTCTTC	CASMEPYREQFF
TRBV28	TRBJ1-2	15	NA	NA	NA	CASILGQGWNYGYTF
TRBV7-7	TRBJ1-1	13	few	NA	TGTGCTAGCAGCCGCGGGATGAACACTGAAGCTTTCTTT	CASSRGMNTEAFF
TRBV9	TRBJ2-2	18	NA	NA	TGTGCCAGCAGCGTAGTAGGGGGATACCCACCTACCACCGGGGAGCTGTTTTTT	CASSVVGGYPPTTGELFF
TRBV5-1	TRBJ2-5	14	NA	NA	TGCGCCAGCAGCCTCATAGGACTTAAAGAGACCCAGTACTTC	CASSLIGLKETQYF
TRBV19	TRBJ1-5	16	NA	NA	TGTGCCAGTAGTATAACCAGGGGTTATAGCAATCAGCCCCAGCATTTT	CASSITRGYSNQPQHF
TRBV5-6	TRBJ2-7	15	few	NA	TGTGCCAGCAGCCTGTACGGACAGTCACCTGGGGAGCAGTACTTC	CASSLYGQSPGEQYF
TRBV28	TRBJ2-7	13	NA	NA	TGTGCCAGCAGTTTAGGCAGGGAGAGCGAGCAGTACTTC	CASSLGRESEQYF
TRBV27	TRBJ1-6	14	NA	NA	TGTGCCAGCAGCCAGGGACGGATTAAGTCACCCCTCCACTTT	CASSQGRIKSPLHF
TRBV15	TRBJ1-4	15	NA	NA	TGTGCCACCAGCAGAGACGACAGGTTGGGCGAAAAACTGTTTTTT	CATSRDDRLGEKLFF
TRBV7-9	TRBJ2-1	14	few	NA	TGTGCCAGCAGCTTAGCCATAATAGCCAATGAGCAGTTCTTC	CASSLAIIANEQFF
TRBV5-1	TRBJ1-1	13	few	NA	TGCGCCATCAACCTCCTACTGGGCACTGAAGCTTTCTTT	CAINLLLGTEAFF
TRBV6-5	TRBJ1-2	14	few	NA	TGTGCCAGCAGTTACCGGGTGGTGGGCTATGGCTACACCTTC	CASSYRVVGYGYTF
TRBV30	TRBJ2-3	13	NA	NA	TGTGCCTGGGGGGTTATAGAGGCAGATACGCAGTATTTT	CAWGVIEADTQYF
TRBV29-1	TRBJ2-3	13	few	NA	TGCAGCGCTGGGGGCGCCCTCGCCGATACGCAGTATTTT	CSAGGALADTQYF
TRBV12-5	TRBJ1-1	14	few	NA	TGTGCTAGTGGTCCCCCGGGCGCCAACACTGAAGCTTTCTTT	CASGPPGANTEAFF
TRBV7-9	TRBJ1-1	13	NA	NA	TGTGCCAGCCGCCGTGGGGAGGGGACCGAAGCTTTCTTT	CASRRGEGTEAFF
TRBV9	TRBJ2-1	16	few	NA	TGTGCCAGCAGCCCCAGCAGCGCCTTAAGCTACAATGAGCAGTTCTTC	CASSPSSALSYNEQFF
TRBV9	TRBJ2-5	16	NA	NA	TGTGCCAGCAGCGTAGCCCCCAGGGCTAACCAAGAGACCCAGTACTTC	CASSVAPRANQETQYF
TRBV7-2	TRBJ1-2	12	NA	NA	TGTGCCAGCAGCTTAACACCTACTGGCTACACCTTC	CASSLTPTGYTF
TRBV18	TRBJ2-7	14	few	NA	TGTGCCAGCTCACCACTTTTGGAGACCTACGAGCAGTACTTC	CASSPLLETYEQYF
TRBV25-1	TRBJ1-2	11	few	NA	TGTGCCGCGGGACTGTCCGATGGCTACACCTTC	CAAGLSDGYTF
TRBV4-3	TRBJ2-3	17	few	NA	TGCGCCAGCAGCCAAGAAGGTCCGCGGGGTTTCACAGATACGCAGTATTTT	CASSQEGPRGFTDTQYF
TRBV27	TRBJ1-2	14	NA	NA	TGTGCCAGCAGGATCGGAGGAGGGTATAATGGCTACACCTTC	CASRIGGGYNGYTF
TRBV7-2	TRBJ2-2	15	few	NA	TGTGCCAGCAGCTCCCGAGGGGCGGGCACCGGGGAGCTGTTTTTT	CASSSRGAGTGELFF
TRBV27	TRBJ1-6	14	NA	NA	TGTGCCAGCAGTTTATCGAGTGAGAGCCATCCCCTCCACTTT	CASSLSSESHPLHF
TRBV7-9	TRBJ1-1	13	NA	NA	TGTGCCAGCAGCCCCGAAGCGAACACTGAAGCTTTCTTT	CASSPEANTEAFF